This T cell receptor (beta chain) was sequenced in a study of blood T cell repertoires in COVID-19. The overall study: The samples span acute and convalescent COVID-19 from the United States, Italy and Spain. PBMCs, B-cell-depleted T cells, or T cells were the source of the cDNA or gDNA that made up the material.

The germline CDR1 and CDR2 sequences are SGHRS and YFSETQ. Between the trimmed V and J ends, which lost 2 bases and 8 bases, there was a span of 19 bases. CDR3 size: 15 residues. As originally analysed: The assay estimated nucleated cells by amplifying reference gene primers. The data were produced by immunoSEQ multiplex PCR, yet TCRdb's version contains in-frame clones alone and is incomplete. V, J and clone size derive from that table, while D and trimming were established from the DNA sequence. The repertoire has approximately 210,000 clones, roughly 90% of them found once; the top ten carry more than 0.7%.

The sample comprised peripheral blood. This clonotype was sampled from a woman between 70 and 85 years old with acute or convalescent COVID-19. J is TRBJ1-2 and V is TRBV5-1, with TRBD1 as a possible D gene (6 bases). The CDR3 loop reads CASSFVPDSNEGYTF. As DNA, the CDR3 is TGCGCCAGCAGCTTCGTTCCGGACAGCAATGAAGGCTACACCTTC.